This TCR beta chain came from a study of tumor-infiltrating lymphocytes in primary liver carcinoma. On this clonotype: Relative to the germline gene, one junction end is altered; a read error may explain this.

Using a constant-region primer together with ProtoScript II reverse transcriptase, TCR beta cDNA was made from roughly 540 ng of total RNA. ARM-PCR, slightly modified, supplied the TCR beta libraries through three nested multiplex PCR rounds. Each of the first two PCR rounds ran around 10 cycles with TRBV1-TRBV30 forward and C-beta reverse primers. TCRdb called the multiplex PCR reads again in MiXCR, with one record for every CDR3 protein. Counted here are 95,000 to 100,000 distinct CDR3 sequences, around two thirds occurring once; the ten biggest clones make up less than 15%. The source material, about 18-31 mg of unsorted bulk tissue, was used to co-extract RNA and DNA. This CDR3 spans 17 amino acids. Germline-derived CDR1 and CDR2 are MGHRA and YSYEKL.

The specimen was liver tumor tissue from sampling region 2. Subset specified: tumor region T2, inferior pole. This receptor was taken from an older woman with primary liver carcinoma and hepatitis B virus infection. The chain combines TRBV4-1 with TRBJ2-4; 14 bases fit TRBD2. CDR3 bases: TGCGCCAGGAGCCAGACCGGGACTAGCGGGAGTACTAACATTCCGTACTTC. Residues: CARSQTGTSGSTNIPYF.